These 6 T cell receptor beta chains share one sample of origin, sequenced in a study of cytomegalovirus exposure and HLA in healthy donors. A multiplex PCR was run with 60 Vbeta primers and 13 Jbeta primers. Libraries were prepared by immunoSEQ multiplex PCR; TCRdb keeps only in-frame clonotypes and omits some of them. The sample yields 150,000 to 200,000 clones, roughly 80% seen once. Sequencing was performed on PBMCs. Receptors originate from a girl aged 10-17 years in good health and CMV-seropositive.

V is TRBV7-3 and J is TRBJ2-7, with 7 bases matching TRBD1. The CDR3 is 15 residues long. Trimming took 4 bases from V and 0 from J; bases not matched to a gene: 6. CDR1 is SGHTA and CDR2 is FQGTGA in the germline V gene. The CDR3 DNA is TGTGCCAGCAGCTCTCAAGCAGGGGGCTCCTACGAGCAGTACTTC. Translated, it gives CASSSQAGGSYEQYF.

This chain joins TRBV10-3 and TRBJ2-3, with 9 positions matching TRBD2. The germline V gene encodes CDR1 ENHRY and CDR2 SYGVKD. After removal of 0 bases from V and 2 bases from J, the junction contained 9 bases not matched to a gene. The CDR3 consists of 18 residues. CDR3 DNA: TGTGCCATCAGTGAGTCTGGGTATCCTAGCGGGGCCACAGATACGCAGTATTTT. Its protein product is CAISESGYPSGATDTQYF.

This sequence joins TRBV18 and TRBJ1-2; D is unresolved. The CDR3 runs 14 residues. Trimming stripped 3 bases from V and 8 bases from J, with 16 bases between. Looked up from germline, CDR1 is KGHSH and CDR2 is LQKENI. CDR3 sequence (DNA): TGTGCCAGCTCACCTGGTTCTAAGGAGGAAGGCTACACCTTC. Its protein product is CASSPGSKEEGYTF.

This clone was seen only once. This chain connects TRBV10-3 to TRBJ2-2; D is possibly TRBD1 (5 bases). Germline CDR1 and CDR2: ENHRY and SYGVKD. V was shortened by 3 bases and J by 7 bases, with 24 bases between the two germline ends. The length of the CDR3 is 18 residues. The CDR3 loop is CAISDSQLGPLGHGELFF. CDR3 in DNA: TGTGCCATCAGTGACTCCCAACTCGGGCCCCTGGGGCACGGGGAGCTGTTTTTT.

This clone turned up a few times. This sequence joins TRBV6-6 and TRBJ2-1, with 12 bases aligning to TRBD2. Germline CDR1 is MNHNY and CDR2 is SVGAGI (reference sequence). The CDR3 totals 14 residues. V dropped 2 bases and J dropped 9; count of bases not matched to a gene: 2. The CDR3 reads CASSYLAGGSEQFF. The CDR3 nucleotides are TGTGCCAGCAGTTACCTAGCGGGAGGGAGTGAGCAGTTCTTC.

This chain uses TRBV29-1 with TRBJ1-2; D remains unclear. This CDR3 has 14 residues. V shed 0 bases and J shed 4 bases, with 12 bases lying between them. The germline CDR1 and CDR2 sequences are SQVTM and ANQGSEA. CDR3 DNA sequence: TGCAGCGTTGAAGATCTTGGACTGGGCTATGGCTACACCTTC. Translated, it gives CSVEDLGLGYGYTF.